This T cell receptor beta chain was captured by sequencing in a study of blood T cell repertoires in COVID-19. Across the whole study: Acute and convalescent COVID-19 samples came from the United States, Italy and Spain.

Germline V gene lookup returns CDR1 SNHLY and CDR2 FYNNEI. The CDR3 has 13 amino acids. The V end lost 4 bases, the J end lost 4 bases, and 10 bases lay between the germline ends. This clone has just one count. Original handling: Reference gene primer amplification gave estimated nucleated cell counts. Some clones are missing from TCRdb's copy, which holds only in-frame ones; the method was immunoSEQ multiplex PCR. V and J calls and clone size are those listed in that table; D and trimming were worked out from the DNA. The table shows under 55,000 clones, with around nine tenths occurring only once. The source of this sequence is a human donor in a cohort sampled during active COVID-19. The V gene is TRBV2, the J gene TRBJ2-5; a weak D match, TRBD1 (6 bases). Source material: peripheral blood. For the CDR3, the DNA is TGTGCCAGCAGTGGTGGGGGCGGAGAGACCCAGTACTTC. It yields the protein CASSGGGGETQYF. Filled out from reference TRBV2 and TRBJ2-5, the complete variable domain reads EPEVTQTPSHQVTQMGQEVILRCVPISNHLYFYWYRQILGQKVEFLVSFYNNEISEKSEIFDDQFSVERPDGSNFTLKIRSTKLEDSAMYFCASSGGGGETQYFGPGTRLLVL.